This TCR beta chain was captured by sequencing in a study of identical twins. The germline V gene encodes CDR1 WSHSY and CDR2 SAAADI. The CDR3 has 15 amino acids. Trimming took off 7 bases at V and 0 bases at J, with 13 bases between the two ends. All donors comprised healthy Caucasians. This clonotype has more than one count but fewer than ten. A universal primer site came from template switching; cDNA carried unique molecular identifiers. Via MiXCR, TCRdb re-called the 5' RACE reads, giving one row per CDR3 protein. The sample has about 810,000 distinct CDR3 sequences; roughly 12% are singletons. The same specimen was also included in a second study, on yellow fever vaccine responses in identical twins.

V and J are TRBV10-2 and TRBJ2-1; TRBD2 is a possible D gene (6 bases). Sequencing was performed on PBMCs. The origin of this receptor is a young woman in good health. CDR3: CASTSSGYSYNEQFF. CDR3 nucleotides: TGCGCCAGCACCTCGAGCGGGTACTCCTACAATGAGCAGTTCTTC.